This TCR beta chain was recorded in a study of identical twins. MiXCR was run by TCRdb on the 5' RACE reads, yielding one entry per CDR3 protein. Of 420,000 or so distinct CDR3 sequences in the sample, approximately 17% were seen once. This clonotype has only a few counts. The CDR3 spans 14 residues. Trimming took off 2 bases at V and 4 bases at J, with 11 bases between the two ends. Germline lookup yields CDR1 ENHRY and CDR2 SYGVKD. The chain has TRBV10-3 and TRBJ1-2, with a weak D call TRBD1 (6 bases). The clonotype comes from a man in his fifties or sixties in good health. Sequencing was done on a sample of naive T cells sorted from blood. CDR3 nucleotides: TGTGCCATCAGTGAGGGGAGGACAGTCTATGGCTACACCTTC. Translated, it gives CAISEGRTVYGYTF.